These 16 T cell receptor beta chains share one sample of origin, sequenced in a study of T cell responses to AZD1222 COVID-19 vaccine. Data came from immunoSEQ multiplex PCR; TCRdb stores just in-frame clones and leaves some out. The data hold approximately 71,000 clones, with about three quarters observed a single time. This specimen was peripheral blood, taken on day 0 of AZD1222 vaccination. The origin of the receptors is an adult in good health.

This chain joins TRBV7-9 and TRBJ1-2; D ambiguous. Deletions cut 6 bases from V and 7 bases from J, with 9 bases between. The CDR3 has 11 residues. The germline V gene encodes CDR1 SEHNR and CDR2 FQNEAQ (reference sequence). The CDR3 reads CASSGGVGYTF. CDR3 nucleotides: TGTGCCAGCAGTGGTGGGGTTGGCTACACCTTC.

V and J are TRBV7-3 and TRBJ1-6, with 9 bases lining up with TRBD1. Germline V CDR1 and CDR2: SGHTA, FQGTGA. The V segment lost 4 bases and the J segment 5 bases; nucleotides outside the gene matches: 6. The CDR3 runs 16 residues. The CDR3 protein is CASSSKGDRDNSPLHF. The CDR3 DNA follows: TGTGCCAGCAGCTCCAAGGGGGACAGGGATAATTCACCCCTCCACTTT.

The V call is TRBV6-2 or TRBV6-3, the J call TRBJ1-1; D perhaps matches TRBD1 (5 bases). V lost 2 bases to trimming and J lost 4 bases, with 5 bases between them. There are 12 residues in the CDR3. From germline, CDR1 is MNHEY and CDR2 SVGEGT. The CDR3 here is CASSYGGTEAFF. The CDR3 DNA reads TGTGCCAGCAGTTACGGGGGCACTGAAGCTTTCTTT.

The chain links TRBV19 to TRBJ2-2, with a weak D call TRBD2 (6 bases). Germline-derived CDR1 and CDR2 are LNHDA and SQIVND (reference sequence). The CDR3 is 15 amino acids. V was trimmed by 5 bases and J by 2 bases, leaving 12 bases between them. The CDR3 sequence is CASSFGGINTGELFF. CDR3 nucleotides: TGTGCCAGTAGTTTCGGGGGTATAAACACCGGGGAGCTGTTTTTT.

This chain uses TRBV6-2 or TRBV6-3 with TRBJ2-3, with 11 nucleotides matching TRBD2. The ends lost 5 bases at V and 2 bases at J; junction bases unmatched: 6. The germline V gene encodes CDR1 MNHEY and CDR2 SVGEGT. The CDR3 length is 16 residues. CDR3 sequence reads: CASSPPGLADTDTQYF. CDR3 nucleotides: TGTGCCAGCAGTCCCCCGGGACTAGCGGACACAGATACGCAGTATTTT.

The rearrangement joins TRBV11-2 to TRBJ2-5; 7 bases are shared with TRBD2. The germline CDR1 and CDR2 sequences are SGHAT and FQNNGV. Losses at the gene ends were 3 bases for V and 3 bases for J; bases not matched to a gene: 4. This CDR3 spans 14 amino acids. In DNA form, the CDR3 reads TGTGCCAGCAGCTTGCGAGCGGGGAAAGAGACCCAGTACTTC. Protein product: CASSLRAGKETQYF.

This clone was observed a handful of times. This CDR3 is CASSLLPGQGNQPQHF. The CDR3 coding sequence is TGTGCCAGCAGCTTGCTCCCGGGACAGGGTAATCAGCCCCAGCATTTT. The chain employs TRBV5-8 and TRBJ1-5; TRBD1 aligns across 9 bases. The germline V gene encodes CDR1 SGHTS and CDR2 YDEGEE. CDR3 length: 16 amino acids. V dropped 1 base and J dropped 4; count of bases not matched to a gene: 6.

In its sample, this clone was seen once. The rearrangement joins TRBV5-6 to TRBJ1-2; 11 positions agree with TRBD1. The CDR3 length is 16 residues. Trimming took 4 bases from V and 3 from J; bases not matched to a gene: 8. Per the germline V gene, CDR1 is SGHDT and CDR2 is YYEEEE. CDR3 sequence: CASSPAGTGGYYGYTF. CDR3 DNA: TGTGCCAGCAGCCCTGCCGGGACAGGGGGGTACTATGGCTACACCTTC.

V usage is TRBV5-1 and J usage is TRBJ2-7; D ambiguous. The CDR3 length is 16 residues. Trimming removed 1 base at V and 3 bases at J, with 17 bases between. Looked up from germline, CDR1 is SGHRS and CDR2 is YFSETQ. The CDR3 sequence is CASSLIDPRTDYEQYF. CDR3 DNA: TGCGCCAGCAGCTTGATAGATCCTAGGACGGACTACGAGCAGTACTTC. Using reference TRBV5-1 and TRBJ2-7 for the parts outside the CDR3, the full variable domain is KAGVTQTPRYLIKTRGQQVTLSCSPISGHRSVSWYQQTPGQGLQFLFEYFSETQRNKGNFPGRFSGRQFSNSRSEMNVSTLELGDSALYLCASSLIDPRTDYEQYFGPGTRLTVT.

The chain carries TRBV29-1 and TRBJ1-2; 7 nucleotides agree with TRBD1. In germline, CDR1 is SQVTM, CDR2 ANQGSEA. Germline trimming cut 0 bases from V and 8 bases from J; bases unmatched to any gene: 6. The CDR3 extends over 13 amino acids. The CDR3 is CSVEDPDRYGYTF. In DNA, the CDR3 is TGCAGCGTTGAAGATCCGGACAGGTACGGCTACACCTTC.

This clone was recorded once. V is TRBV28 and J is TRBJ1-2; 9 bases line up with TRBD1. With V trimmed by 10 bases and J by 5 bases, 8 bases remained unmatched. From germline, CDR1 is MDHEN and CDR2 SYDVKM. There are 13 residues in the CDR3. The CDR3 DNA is TGTGCCATCACTGTGACAGGGGGATATGGCTACACCTTC. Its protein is CAITVTGGYGYTF.

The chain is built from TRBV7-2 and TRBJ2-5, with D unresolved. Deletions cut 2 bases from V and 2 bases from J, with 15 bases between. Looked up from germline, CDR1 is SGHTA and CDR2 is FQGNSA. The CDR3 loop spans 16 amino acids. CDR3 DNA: TGTGCCAGCAGCTTATACTTGGTGGTCCCTCAAGAGACCCAGTACTTC. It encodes CASSLYLVVPQETQYF. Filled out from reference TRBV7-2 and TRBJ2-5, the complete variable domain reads GAGVSQSPSNKVTEKGKDVELRCDPISGHTALYWYRQSLGQGLEFLIYFQGNSAPDKSGLPSDRFSAERTGGSVSTLTIQRTQQEDSAVYLCASSLYLVVPQETQYFGPGTRLLVL.

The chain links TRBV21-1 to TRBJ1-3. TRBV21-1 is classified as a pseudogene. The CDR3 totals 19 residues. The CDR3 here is CASSKVSSSQARSGNTIYF. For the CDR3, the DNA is TGTGCCAGCAGCAAAGTCTCTAGTTCGCAAGCCAGGTCTGGAAACACCATATATTTT.

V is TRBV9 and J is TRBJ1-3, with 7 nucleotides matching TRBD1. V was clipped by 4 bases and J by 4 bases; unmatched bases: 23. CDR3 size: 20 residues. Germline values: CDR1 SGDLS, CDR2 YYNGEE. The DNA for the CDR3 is TGTGCCAGCAGCCCATCCCATGGGCAGGGGGTTCTCCTAGGGGGAAACACCATATATTTT. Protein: CASSPSHGQGVLLGGNTIYF. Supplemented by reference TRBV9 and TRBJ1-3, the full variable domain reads DSGVTQTPKHLITATGQRVTLRCSPRSGDLSVYWYQQSLDQGLQFLIQYYNGEERAKGNILERFSAQQFPDLHSELNLSSLELGDSALYFCASSPSHGQGVLLGGNTIYFGEGSWLTVV.

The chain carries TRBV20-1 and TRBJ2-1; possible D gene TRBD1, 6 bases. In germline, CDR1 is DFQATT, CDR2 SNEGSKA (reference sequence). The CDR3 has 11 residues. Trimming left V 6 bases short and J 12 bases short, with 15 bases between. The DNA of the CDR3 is TGCAGTGCAGAGATTCGGGACACGCAGTTCTTC. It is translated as CSAEIRDTQFF.

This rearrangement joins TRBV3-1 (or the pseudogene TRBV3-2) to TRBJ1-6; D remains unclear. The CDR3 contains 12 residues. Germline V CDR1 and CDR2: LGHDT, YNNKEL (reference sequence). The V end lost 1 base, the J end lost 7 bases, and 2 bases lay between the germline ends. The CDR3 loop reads CASSQGNSPLHF. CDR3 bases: TGTGCCAGCAGCCAAGGAAATTCACCCCTCCACTTT.